This T cell receptor (beta chain) was documented in a study of breast tumors, draining lymph nodes, adjacent tissues. TCRdb re-derived calls from the multiplex PCR reads in MiXCR, one entry per CDR3 protein. The sample lists tens of thousands of distinct CDR3 sequences; less than 55% were seen once. CDR1 is SGHNT, CDR2 YENEEA, per germline. The V gene end was trimmed by 6 bases and the J gene end by 1 base; junction bases not matched to a gene: 14. The CDR3 has 18 amino acids. Ten or more counts support this clonotype. This sequence originates from a female donor with breast cancer. Some clones in this sample may be carry-over from other donors' samples. The specimen was breast tumor tissue. The chain links TRBV11-3 to TRBJ2-5; the match to TRBD1 covers 10 bases. Here the CDR3 reads CASRSGTGDFGGQETQYF. CDR3 DNA: TGTGCCAGCAGATCCGGGACAGGGGATTTCGGGGGCCAAGAGACCCAGTACTTC.